The rows below give T cell receptor beta chains drawn from one sample of a study of shared clonotypes between healthy human individuals. Measured with immunoSEQ multiplex PCR; TCRdb has only the in-frame clones, and not every one. The table shows about 700,000 clones, with 74% occurring only once. Material: memory CD4+ T cells sorted from blood. These receptors came from a woman in her twenties or thirties in good health. Each CDR3 is given with its conserved first and last residue. A D gene is named only where the DNA matches it firmly. Clone size appears in some rows only: once, few, many, or a class for an expanded clone.

TRBV5-1	once	TRBJ2-2	TRBD1	TGCGCCAGCAGCATGACAGGGCCGAACACCGGGGAGCTGTTTTTT	CASSMTGPNTGELFF
TRBV7-8	many	TRBJ2-7	TRBD1	TGTGCCAGCAGCCTAATACCAGGGGGAGCCTACGAGCAGTACTTC	CASSLIPGGAYEQYF
TRBV20-1	-	TRBJ2-7	-	TGCAGTGCTGTCAGACCGGCCCACCCGGGCTTC	CSAVRPAHPGF
TRBV6-1	-	TRBJ2-7	TRBD2	TGTGCCAGCCACCCGTCGACTAGCGTCCACGAGCAGTACTTC	CASHPSTSVHEQYF
TRBV29-1	-	TRBJ1-1	-	TGCAGCGTTGTGGTCGGGCGTAACACTGAAGCTTTCTTT	CSVVVGRNTEAFF
TRBV6-5	-	TRBJ1-5	-	TGTGCCAGCAGTCAACAGGGTAATCAGCCCCAGCATTTT	CASSQQGNQPQHF
TRBV6-1	-	TRBJ2-5	TRBD2	TGTGCCACCCCGACTAGCGGGGTCCAAGAGACCCAGTACTTC	CATPTSGVQETQYF
TRBV5-1	few	TRBJ2-7	TRBD1	TGCGCCAGCAGCTTGGGGGACAGCTTAAGCTCCTACGAGCAGTACTTC	CASSLGDSLSSYEQYF
TRBV5-1	-	TRBJ2-1	-	TGCGCCAGCAGCCTGGAAGCCGTCTGGAATGAGCAGTTCTTC	CASSLEAVWNEQFF
TRBV7-8	-	TRBJ2-1	TRBD1	TGTGCCAGCAGCTTCGACAGGGGTACAGCCTACAATGAGCAGTTCTTC	CASSFDRGTAYNEQFF
TRBV28	-	TRBJ1-1	-	TGTGCCAGCAGTTTGGGGGCCAGAGGTCCCCGTAGGGGCTGGGCGAACACTGAAGCTTTCTTT	CASSLGARGPRRGWANTEAFF
TRBV30	-	TRBJ1-1	-	TGTGCCTGGGGTTGGCGGGAGGCTTTCTTT	CAWGWREAFF
TRBV5-1	-	TRBJ1-2	-	TGCGCCAGTGGCGGTCCGGGGTTAGACTATGGCTACACCTTC	CASGGPGLDYGYTF
TRBV5-6	-	TRBJ2-1	-	TGTGCCAGCAGCTTGGTGGCGGGCAATGAGCAGTTCTTC	CASSLVAGNEQFF
TRBV28	-	TRBJ2-5	-	TGTGCCAGCAGTTTGTCCGGAGGCGAGACCCAGTACTTC	CASSLSGGETQYF
TRBV30	-	TRBJ2-5	-	TGTGCCTGGAGCACCGACTGGAGGGCTCAAGAGACCCAGTACTTC	CAWSTDWRAQETQYF
TRBV12-5	once	TRBJ1-1	TRBD1	TGTGCTAGTGGGCGACAGGGATACACTGAAGCTTTCTTT	CASGRQGYTEAFF
TRBV21-1	-	TRBJ1-2	-	TGTGCCAGCAGCAGACGGACAGCCTTTTGCTATTCTAACTATGGCTACACCTTC	CASSRRTAFCYSNYGYTF
TRBV21-1	-	TRBJ2-4	-	TGTGCCAGCAGGGGGAACATTCAGTACTTC	CASRGNIQYF
TRBV30	-	TRBJ2-2	-	TGTGCCTGGACCACAGGGAACACCGGGGAGCTGTTTTTT	CAWTTGNTGELFF
TRBV19	-	TRBJ2-2	-	TGTGCCAGTAGACGAGCAGGAGCCGGGGAGCTGTTTTTT	CASRRAGAGELFF